Presented here are 30 T cell receptor beta chains from one specimen sequenced in a study of vaccination and CD4 T cells after COVID-19. TCRdb passed the PCR reads through MiXCR, listing each CDR3 protein once. The sample yields about 18,000 distinct CDR3 sequences, around 63% seen once. The sequenced sample was CD4+ T cells from blood, obtained after SARS-CoV-2 vaccination. The receptors were sampled from a human donor who had recovered from COVID-19.

In its sample, this clonotype was seen a few times. This chain uses TRBV7-9 with TRBJ2-3, with D unclear. The CDR3 covers 13 residues. Germline V gives CDR1 SEHNR, CDR2 FQNEAQ (reference sequence). V was shortened by 2 bases and J by 4 bases, with 7 bases between the two germline ends. CDR3 bases: TGTGCCAGCAGCTTATCTCATTCAGATACGCAGTATTTT. Translation gives CASSLSHSDTQYF.

The chain combines TRBV20-1 with TRBJ2-7; 11 nucleotides match TRBD2. V lost 4 bases and J lost 5; bases outside the gene matches: 13. The CDR3 has 16 amino acids. Germline CDR1 reads DFQATT; CDR2 reads SNEGSKA (reference sequence). The DNA of the CDR3 is TGCAGTGCTAATTTAGGATTAGCGGGAGGGCCCCACGAGCAGTACTTC. Protein product: CSANLGLAGGPHEQYF.

The genes are TRBV10-3 and TRBJ2-4, with TRBD2 matching 7 bases. The CDR3 is 12 residues long. Germline V lookup: CDR1 ENHRY, CDR2 SYGVKD. V lost 7 bases to trimming and J lost 8 bases; unmatched junction nucleotides: 5. Written as DNA, the CDR3 is TGTGCCATCAAAGGGGCGGGAGACATTCAGTACTTC. This sequence encodes CAIKGAGDIQYF.

The V call is TRBV20-1, the J call TRBJ1-2; D not certain. This CDR3 is built from 13 residues. Trimming shortened V by 6 bases and J by 0 bases, and 11 bases separated the two germline ends. Germline V lookup: CDR1 DFQATT, CDR2 SNEGSKA (reference sequence). CDR3 in amino acids: CSALLPANYGYTF. In DNA, the CDR3 is TGCAGTGCCTTGCTCCCGGCTAACTATGGCTACACCTTC.

V gene TRBV3-1 combines with J gene TRBJ2-5; either TRBD1 or TRBD2 may fit D (6 bases each). Trimming pared 0 bases from V and 1 base from J, leaving 12 bases between. The CDR3 runs 16 residues. Per germline, CDR1 LGHDT and CDR2 YNNKEL (reference sequence). DNA for the CDR3: TGTGCCAGCAGCCAAGATTATGGGGGGCTCCAAGAGACCCAGTACTTC. It yields the protein CASSQDYGGLQETQYF.

The chain employs TRBV11-3 and TRBJ2-1; TRBD2 matches 13 bases. The CDR3 runs to 16 residues. With 4 bases clipped from V and 10 bases from J, the junction kept 10 bases outside the gene matches. CDR1 SGHNT and CDR2 YENEEA come from the germline V gene. DNA of the CDR3: TGTGCCAGCAGCTCCGAACTAGCGGGAGGGCCAAAAGAGCAGTTCTTC. It yields the protein CASSSELAGGPKEQFF.

This chain uses TRBV20-1 with TRBJ1-1, with 7 bases that match TRBD1. The germline CDR1 and CDR2 sequences are DFQATT and SNEGSKA (reference sequence). This CDR3 region has 12 residues. J gave up 4 bases and V 3 bases, and 2 bases lay outside the gene matches. CDR3 bases: TGCAGTGCTAGGACAGGGCCCACTGAAGCTTTCTTT. Its translation is CSARTGPTEAFF.

The chain links TRBV7-2 to TRBJ1-2, with a tentative D call TRBD1 (6 bases). Trimming cost V 4 bases and J 5 bases, with 11 bases left between them. The length of the CDR3 is 13 residues. Germline-derived CDR1 and CDR2 are SGHTA and FQGNSA. The CDR3 coding sequence is TGTGCCAGCAGCTCTACAGGGAGTTATGGCTACACCTTC. It translates to CASSSTGSYGYTF. Full variable domain (outside the CDR3, taken from reference TRBV7-2 and TRBJ1-2): GAGVSQSPSNKVTEKGKDVELRCDPISGHTALYWYRQSLGQGLEFLIYFQGNSAPDKSGLPSDRFSAERTGGSVSTLTIQRTQQEDSAVYLCASSSTGSYGYTFGSGTRLTVV.

The genes are TRBV20-1 and TRBJ2-3; perhaps TRBD2 as D (9 bases). Germline CDR1 and CDR2: DFQATT and SNEGSKA (reference sequence). Trimming shortened V by 3 bases and J by 7 bases, and 23 bases separated the two germline ends. This CDR3 is 16 amino acids long. The CDR3 spells CSASQGAVLAGNTQYF. CDR3 nucleotide sequence: TGCAGTGCTAGTCAGGGGGCTGTACTAGCGGGTAATACGCAGTATTTT.

This chain uses TRBV5-1 with TRBJ2-7, with 8 bases aligning to TRBD1. Germline CDR1 reads SGHRS; CDR2 reads YFSETQ. Trimming at V came to 0 bases and at J to 3 bases, leaving 2 bases not matched to a gene. CDR3 length equals 14 residues. CDR3 DNA sequence: TGCGCCAGCAGCTTGGACAGGGGGGACTACGAGCAGTACTTC. Translating gives CASSLDRGDYEQYF.

V and J are TRBV10-3 and TRBJ2-2, with 10 bases that match TRBD2. The CDR3 covers 16 residues. Per germline, CDR1 ENHRY and CDR2 SYGVKD. V was clipped by 7 bases and J by 2 bases; unmatched bases: 7. The DNA for the CDR3 is TGTGCCATCAAGAGCGGGAGGGGCTCAAACACCGGGGAGCTGTTTTTT. It translates to CAIKSGRGSNTGELFF.

This clonotype has more than one count but fewer than ten. The chain combines TRBV20-1 with TRBJ2-5; D possibly matches TRBD1 or TRBD2 (5 bases each). V was trimmed by 1 base and J by 4 bases, leaving 16 bases between them. The CDR3 consists of 15 residues. Per the germline V gene, CDR1 is DFQATT and CDR2 is SNEGSKA (reference sequence). The CDR3: CSARVTGSAGETQYF. The CDR3 DNA follows: TGCAGTGCTAGAGTCACAGGCTCGGCGGGAGAGACCCAGTACTTC.

The chain is built from TRBV30 and TRBJ2-3, with no clear D. Trimming left V 2 bases short and J 0 bases short, with 15 bases between. The CDR3 length is 16 residues. Germline CDR1 reads GTSNPN; CDR2 reads SVGIG (reference sequence). Written as DNA, the CDR3 is TGTGCCTGGAGTAATCATCCTAGGGCTAGCACAGATACGCAGTATTTT. Amino acids: CAWSNHPRASTDTQYF. The full variable domain, in which reference TRBV30 and TRBJ2-3 provide the parts outside the CDR3, is SQTIHQWPATLVQPVGSPLSLECTVEGTSNPNLYWYRQAAGRGLQLLFYSVGIGQISSEVPQNLSASRPQDRQFILSSKKLLLSDSGFYLCAWSNHPRASTDTQYFGPGTRLTVL.

This chain uses TRBV4-2 with TRBJ1-6, with D unresolved. The CDR3 length is 17 residues. Germline V gene lookup returns CDR1 LGHNA and CDR2 YNFKEQ. V was trimmed by 1 base and J by 0 bases, leaving 10 bases between them. CDR3 residues: CASSQVGASSYNSPLHF. CDR3 DNA sequence: TGTGCCAGCAGCCAAGTAGGTGCCAGCTCCTATAATTCACCCCTCCACTTT.

This clonotype was seen a handful of times. The rearrangement links TRBV20-1 to TRBJ2-5, with TRBD2 matching over 11 bases. Per germline, CDR1 DFQATT and CDR2 SNEGSKA (reference sequence). The CDR3 loop spans 14 amino acids. Losses at the gene ends were 5 bases for V and 5 bases for J; bases not matched to a gene: 7. The CDR3 coding sequence is TGCAGTGCTGCGGGGACTAGCGGTGGGGAGACCCAGTACTTC. This gives the protein CSAAGTSGGETQYF.

This clonotype was detected only a few times. V is TRBV11-3 and J is TRBJ2-7; TRBD2 matches at 8 bases. CDR1 and CDR2 (germline): SGHNT, YENEEA. This CDR3 has 14 residues. The J segment lost 7 bases and the V segment lost 4 bases, leaving 9 bases of the junction unmatched. Written as DNA, the CDR3 is TGTGCCAGCAGCTCCCAACGGCGGGAGGTTGAGCAGTACTTC. Protein sequence: CASSSQRREVEQYF.

The rearrangement uses TRBV19 and TRBJ1-5, with unresolved D. The V and J ends lost 11 bases and 2 bases respectively, with 13 bases between them. This CDR3 region has 13 residues. Germline CDR1 LNHDA, CDR2 SQIVND (reference sequence). The CDR3 loop reads CAGSRSGNQPQHF. DNA for the CDR3: TGTGCCGGGAGTAGATCGGGCAATCAGCCCCAGCATTTT.

J is TRBJ1-6 and V is TRBV6-1, with TRBD1 as a possible D gene (5 bases). V was cut by 6 bases and J by 7 bases, with 22 bases left in between. The CDR3 runs to 17 residues. CDR1 and CDR2 (germline): MNHNS, SASEGT. The DNA of the CDR3 is TGTGCCAGCAGCCCGCGGCTAAGGGGCGAAGGAAATTCACCCCTCCACTTT. Translation gives CASSPRLRGEGNSPLHF.

The chain couples TRBV7-8 to TRBJ2-2; D might be TRBD1 (7 bases). The V end was cut by 4 bases, the J end by 0 bases, with 12 bases between. The CDR3 contains 16 residues. Germline values: CDR1 SGHVS, CDR2 FQNEAQ. Here the CDR3 reads CASSSGDSANTGELFF. CDR3 DNA: TGTGCCAGCAGCTCGGGGGACAGCGCGAACACCGGGGAGCTGTTTTTT.

The chain carries TRBV5-5 and TRBJ2-7; D is ambiguous. Germline lookup yields CDR1 SGHKS and CDR2 YYEKEE (reference sequence). This CDR3 contains 13 residues. V was trimmed by 1 base and J by 3 bases, leaving 8 bases between them. CDR3 protein: CASSLWGDYEQYF. The CDR3 DNA reads TGTGCCAGCAGCTTGTGGGGTGACTACGAGCAGTACTTC. The entire variable domain, with the rest obtained from reference TRBV5-5 and TRBJ2-7, is as follows: DAGVTQSPTHLIKTRGQQVTLRCSPISGHKSVSWYQQVLGQGPQFIFQYYEKEERGRGNFPDRFSARQFPNYSSELNVNALLLGDSALYLCASSLWGDYEQYFGPGTRLTVT.

The chain carries TRBV20-1 and TRBJ1-3; D not resolved. This CDR3 comprises 14 residues. The V gene's germline CDR1 is DFQATT and CDR2 SNEGSKA (reference sequence). The germline V and J ends were trimmed by 0 bases and 4 bases, with 10 bases remaining between them. CDR3: CSARDTASGNTIYF. CDR3 sequence (DNA): TGCAGTGCTAGAGACACTGCCTCCGGAAACACCATATATTTT.

This clonotype was detected a few times. V is TRBV20-1 and J is TRBJ1-5, with 7 bases identical to TRBD1. The CDR3 runs to 15 residues. The V gene end was trimmed by 1 base and the J gene end by 4 bases; junction bases not matched to a gene: 7. CDR1 and CDR2 (germline): DFQATT, SNEGSKA (reference sequence). CDR3 protein: CSARARTGPNQPQHF. CDR3 DNA: TGCAGTGCTAGAGCTCGGACAGGACCGAATCAGCCCCAGCATTTT.

CDR3 nucleotides: TGTGCCAGCTACAGGAACACTGAAGCTTTCTTT. Residues: CASYRNTEAFF. V is TRBV6-1 and J is TRBJ1-1; D is undetermined. Germline V CDR1 and CDR2: MNHNS, SASEGT. CDR3 length: 11 residues. V was pared by 8 bases and J by 1 base, with 5 bases between.

V gene TRBV28 combines with J gene TRBJ2-5; 12 bases align to TRBD2. From germline, CDR1 is MDHEN and CDR2 SYDVKM. The ends lost 1 base at V and 3 bases at J; junction bases unmatched: 6. This CDR3 contains 17 residues. This CDR3 reads CASSLSWTSGMKETQYF. CDR3 nucleotides: TGTGCCAGCAGTTTATCTTGGACTAGCGGGATGAAAGAGACCCAGTACTTC.

This chain connects TRBV10-3 to TRBJ2-2; 7 bases are a match to TRBD2. Germline lookup yields CDR1 ENHRY and CDR2 SYGVKD. The CDR3 spans 17 residues. V lost 0 bases, J lost 5 bases, and 9 bases stayed unmatched. CDR3 nucleotides: TGTGCCATCAGTGAGTCGATGGCGGGAGTGGAAACCGGGGAGCTGTTTTTT. It specifies CAISESMAGVETGELFF.

J is TRBJ2-7 and V is TRBV10-1, with 11 bases that match TRBD1. V was pared by 5 bases and J by 6 bases, with 6 bases of the junction left unmatched. The germline V gene has CDR1 WNHNN and CDR2 SYGVQD (reference sequence). This CDR3 spans 14 amino acids. CDR3 DNA sequence: TGCGCCAGCAGTCCCGGGACAGGGGGTTCCGAGCAGTACTTC. It codes for CASSPGTGGSEQYF.

This chain connects TRBV20-1 to TRBJ1-1; D call uncertain. The CDR3 has 13 residues. Between the trimmed V and J ends, which lost 6 bases and 1 base, there was a span of 12 bases. Germline V gives CDR1 DFQATT, CDR2 SNEGSKA (reference sequence). The CDR3 reads CSAGPLRNTEAFF. The CDR3 nucleotides are TGCAGTGCCGGCCCCTTACGGAACACTGAAGCTTTCTTT.

The chain carries TRBV7-8 and TRBJ1-2, with D possibly being TRBD1 (5 bases). This CDR3 has 14 residues. Germline V CDR1 and CDR2: SGHVS, FQNEAQ. V dropped 5 bases and J dropped 5 bases, with 15 bases sitting between them. CDR3 sequence: CASSSRVPFYGYTF. The CDR3 region has the DNA TGTGCCAGCAGCAGCAGGGTCCCATTTTATGGCTACACCTTC.

The V gene is TRBV27, the J gene TRBJ2-3; 12 bases line up with TRBD1. CDR1 and CDR2 (germline): MNHEY, SMNVEV (reference sequence). The CDR3 is made up of 19 amino acids. The trim removed 5 bases at V and 2 bases at J, leaving 14 bases unmatched. The CDR3 nucleotides read TGTGCCAGCAGTCCTGGGACAGGGGGCGCCCATTTACTCACAGATACGCAGTATTTT. Translation: CASSPGTGGAHLLTDTQYF.

This clonotype occurred once. The junction does not match germline at one end; this may be a read error. The chain couples TRBV20-1 to TRBJ1-1, with a tentative D call TRBD1 (5 bases). Germline lookup yields CDR1 DFQATT and CDR2 SNEGSKA (reference sequence). The CDR3 extends over 14 amino acids. CDR3 region: CSARGRTGLSEAFF. CDR3 in DNA: TGCAGTGCAAGAGGGAGGACGGGACTCTCTGAAGCTTTCTTT.